The source of this TCR beta chain is a study of early T cells in non-severe SARS-CoV-2 infection. Study-level information: The study sequenced bulk RNA from unsorted whole blood, with chains unpaired.

The V gene's germline CDR1 is SGHAT and CDR2 FQNNGV. This CDR3 region has 15 residues. Trimming cost V 2 bases and J 4 bases; bases outside gene matches: 7. Study-level results: VDJdb matching, biased toward anti-spike CD8 responses, missed private and CD4 specificities.

About this clonotype: Its antigen is as yet unknown.

Individual cDNA molecules carried attached unique molecular identifiers. Each CDR3 protein gets one entry after TCRdb re-called the 5' RACE reads with MiXCR. The sample contains about 68,000 distinct CDR3 sequences, over 9% of which appear only once. The clonotype originates from an adult who was a healthcare worker with PCR-confirmed SARS-CoV-2 infection or an uninfected control (not recorded which). The material sequenced was whole blood. This rearrangement joins TRBV11-2 to TRBJ2-5, with TRBD1 matching 7 bases. The DNA for the CDR3 is TGTGCCAGCAGCTTATTAGGGGGCCTCGGAGAGACCCAGTACTTC. Translation: CASSLLGGLGETQYF.